The clone carrying this T cell receptor beta chain has more than one count but fewer than ten. These data originate in a study of T cells in Graves' hyperthyroidism and ophthalmopathy. The wider study: Peripheral blood sampling occurred at initial diagnosis, before any treatment.

Graves' hyperthyroidism was deemed stable given no ophthalmopathy progression within 18 months. A patient was excluded if there was uncontrolled infection, other autoimmune disease, pregnancy or lactation. Extraction of PBMCs used 9 to 10 ml of fresh peripheral blood. V lost 0 bases and J lost 1, with 13 bases in between. The germline CDR1 and CDR2 sequences are SGHRS and YFSETQ. The CDR3 is 16 residues long. TCR beta CDR3 regions were amplified from RNA. With the HTBI primer set, the TCR CDR3 went through a first round of RT-PCR. Using its own MiXCR run on the multiplex PCR reads, TCRdb lists one record per CDR3 protein. The table shows about 420,000 distinct CDR3 sequences, with 12% to 15% occurring only once.

Sequenced sample: blood. This sequence joins TRBV5-1 and TRBJ2-5, with D hard to call. The source is a woman in her late teens or twenties with Graves' hyperthyroidism. Here the CDR3 DNA reads TGCGCCAGCAGCTTGGTTTTAGGTCACCTCCAAGAGACCCAGTACTTC. Residues: CASSLVLGHLQETQYF.